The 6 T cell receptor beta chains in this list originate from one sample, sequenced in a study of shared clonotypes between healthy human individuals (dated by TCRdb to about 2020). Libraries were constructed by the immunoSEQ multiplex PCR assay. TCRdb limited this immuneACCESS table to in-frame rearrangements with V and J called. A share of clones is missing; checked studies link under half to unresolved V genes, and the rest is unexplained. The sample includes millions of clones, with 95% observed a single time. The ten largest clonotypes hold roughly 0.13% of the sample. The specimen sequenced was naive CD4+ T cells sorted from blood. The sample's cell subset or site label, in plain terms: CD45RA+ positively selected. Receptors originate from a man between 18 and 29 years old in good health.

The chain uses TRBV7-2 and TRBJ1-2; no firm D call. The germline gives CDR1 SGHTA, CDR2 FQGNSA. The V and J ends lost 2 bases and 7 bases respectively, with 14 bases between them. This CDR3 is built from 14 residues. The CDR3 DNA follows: TGTGCCAGCAGCTTAAGTAAATTGGTCGGTGGCTACACCTTC. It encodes CASSLSKLVGGYTF.

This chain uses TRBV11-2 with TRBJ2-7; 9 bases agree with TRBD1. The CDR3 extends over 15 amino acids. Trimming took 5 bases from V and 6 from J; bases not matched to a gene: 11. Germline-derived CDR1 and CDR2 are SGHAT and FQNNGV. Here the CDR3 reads CASSLQGQGVGEQYF. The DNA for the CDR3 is TGTGCCAGCAGCCTACAGGGACAGGGAGTGGGCGAGCAGTACTTC. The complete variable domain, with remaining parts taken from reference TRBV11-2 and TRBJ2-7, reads EAGVAQSPRYKIIEKRQSVAFWCNPISGHATLYWYQQILGQGPKLLIQFQNNGVVDDSQLPKDRFSAERLKGVDSTLKIQPAKLEDSAVYLCASSLQGQGVGEQYFGPGTRLTVT.

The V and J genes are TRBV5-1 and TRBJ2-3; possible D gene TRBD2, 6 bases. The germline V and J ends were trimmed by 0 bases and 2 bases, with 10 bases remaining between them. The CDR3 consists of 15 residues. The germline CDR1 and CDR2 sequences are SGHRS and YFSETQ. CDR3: CASSLDIAVTDTQYF. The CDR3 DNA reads TGCGCCAGCAGCTTGGATATAGCGGTCACAGATACGCAGTATTTT.

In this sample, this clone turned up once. CDR3 coding DNA: TGTGCCTGGAGTGTACTAGCGGGACCGCAGTTCTTC. Protein sequence: CAWSVLAGPQFF. V and J are TRBV30 and TRBJ2-1, with 10 bases lining up with TRBD2. Germline V gene sequence: CDR1 GTSNPN, CDR2 SVGIG (reference sequence). J gave up 12 bases and V 0 bases, and 2 bases lay outside the gene matches. The CDR3 is 12 amino acids. Complete variable domain (other parts from reference TRBV30 and TRBJ2-1): SQTIHQWPATLVQPVGSPLSLECTVEGTSNPNLYWYRQAAGRGLQLLFYSVGIGQISSEVPQNLSASRPQDRQFILSSKKLLLSDSGFYLCAWSVLAGPQFFGPGTRLTVL.

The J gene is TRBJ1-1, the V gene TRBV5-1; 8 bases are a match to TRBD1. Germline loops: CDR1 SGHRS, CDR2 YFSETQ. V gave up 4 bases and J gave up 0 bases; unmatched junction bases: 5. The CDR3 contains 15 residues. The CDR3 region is CASSVQGGMNTEAFF. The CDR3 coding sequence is TGCGCCAGCAGCGTACAGGGGGGAATGAACACTGAAGCTTTCTTT.

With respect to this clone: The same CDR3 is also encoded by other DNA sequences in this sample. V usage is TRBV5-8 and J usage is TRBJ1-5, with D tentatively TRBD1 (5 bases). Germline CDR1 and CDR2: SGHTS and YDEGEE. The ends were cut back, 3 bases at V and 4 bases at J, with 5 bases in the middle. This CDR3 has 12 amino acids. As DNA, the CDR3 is TGTGCCAGCAGCTGGGGGAATCAGCCCCAGCATTTT. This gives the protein CASSWGNQPQHF.